This TCR beta chain emerged from a study of spatial heterogeneity in lung cancer. TCRdb independently ran MiXCR on the 5' RACE reads; one entry per CDR3 protein. In the table there are roughly 48,000 distinct CDR3 sequences, approximately 5.7% of which are singletons. Many counts were recorded for this clonotype. Time point noted: sample taken at primary tumor resection. The input material, whole RNA from tumor, nontumor lung or frozen PBMC, was sequenced unsorted. The receptor's source is a male donor with early-stage non-small cell lung cancer. The specimen was PBMCs, collected at surgery.

CDR3 sequence (DNA): TGCAGCGTTGAATACGGCCTCGGCGAGCAGTACTTC. Translated: CSVEYGLGEQYF. V is TRBV29-1 and J is TRBJ2-7; no clear D. The CDR3 runs to 12 residues. From germline, CDR1 is SQVTM and CDR2 ANQGSEA. With 2 bases removed from V and 6 bases from J, the gap between germline ends came to 11 bases.